This T cell receptor (beta chain) derives from a study of blood T cell repertoires in COVID-19. Study-level background: Samples taken during acute and convalescent COVID-19 were collected in the United States, Italy and Spain. Sources were T cells, B-cell-depleted T cells, or PBMCs; the material itself was cDNA or gDNA.

Germline V gene lookup returns CDR1 LGHNA and CDR2 YNFKEQ. The CDR3 has 17 amino acids. After removal of 3 bases from V and 5 bases from J, the junction contained 12 bases not matched to a gene. Authors' analysis steps: The authors estimated nucleated cell counts from reference gene primer amplification. Clones were sequenced by immunoSEQ multiplex PCR, and TCRdb holds only the in-frame ones, with some missing. The DNA was the basis for D and trimming; V, J and clone size are from that table. The table includes around 270,000 clones, 86% detected once. Sample: peripheral blood. This receptor was identified in a man aged 35 to 55 who had recovered from COVID-19. The genes are TRBV4-2 and TRBJ2-5; 10 bases fit TRBD2. Written as DNA, the CDR3 is TGTGCCAGCAGCCACATCCGCTCAGCGGGAGGGTCGGAGACCCAGTACTTC. This sequence encodes CASSHIRSAGGSETQYF.